This T cell receptor beta chain stems from a study of shared clonotypes between healthy human individuals (dated by TCRdb to about 2020). Study-wide context: A few men and two women, aged 18 to 49 years, made up the cohort. Per donor, three plates each were used for CD4 naive and CD4 memory, two for CD8 naive, and one for CD8 memory. To estimate repertoire size and how much clonotype sharing occurs between individuals, the study deeply sequenced the blood TCR repertoires of a handful of healthy adults. Libraries were prepared and TCR repertoires were sequenced by different laboratories using diverse techniques, in order to increase sequencing depth and limit assay-specific biases. Between about 0.8 and 9 billion PBMCs per donor were obtained by leukapheresis. Results and caveats for the whole study, not just this receptor: Incomplete sequencing was indicated by rarefaction of sorted-subset datasets, despite the large sequencing depth. Larger estimated clonotype richness was generally found for naive subsets than for memory subsets. Pairwise subsampling led to the expectation that sequencing depth would affect the degree of clonotype sharing among donors. Compared with non-shared clonotypes, the clonotypes found in all four sorted-subset donors had higher generation probabilities. Approximately 4.8% of naive CD4, 3% to 3.5% of naive CD8, 2% to 2.5% of memory CD4, and about 0.4% of memory CD8 clonotypes were shared across four donors. The small number of donors limited the genetic and exposure-history diversity represented. Sampling was restricted to blood, and TCR repertoires in tissues likely differ from the TCR repertoires found in blood.

Donors were healthy HIV-negative adults with no recently reported acute infections or vaccinations. All donors were Caucasian adults living in Nashville, Tennessee, USA. CD4+ T cells were enriched through magnetic negative selection, after which naive cells were positively selected on CD45RA and the remaining negative fraction served as the memory subset. Blood was collected by leukapheresis, and PBMCs were isolated by Ficoll-Histopaque density gradient centrifugation and then cryopreserved in liquid nitrogen vapor phase. Analytical flow cytometry was used to check the purity and quantity of each magnetically sorted T cell population. From each sorted fraction, genomic DNA was isolated and quantified by UV absorbance on a Nanodrop 2000c. TCR CDR3 regions were amplified from genomic DNA by multiplex PCR using the deep immunoSEQ assay. For each cell subset, the extracted genomic DNA was distributed evenly across all wells of several immunoSEQ 96-well plates, and each plate served as one replicate. For sorted subsets, around 0.2 ug of genomic DNA, equivalent to 25,000 to 30,000 T cell genomes, went into each replicate PCR. Purified libraries were measured with a Qubit 3.0 fluorometer, size-checked on a Bioanalyzer 2100, and measured again with the KAPA Library Quantification kit. Every immunoSEQ 96-well plate was sequenced on a dedicated single-read 150-cycle Illumina NextSeq 550 flow cell. In the authors' own workflow: The immunoSEQ output contained only junctional sequences without quality scores, so filtering could not match that applied to full-length reads. To assign V/J genes and CDR3, sequences were annotated using PyIR, a Python wrapper for IgBLAST v1.9, with IMGT germline references. Reads were filtered out if the reads had weak V/J assignments (E-value above 1e-6), no CDR3, stop codons, out-of-frame junctions, or ambiguous translated residues. V3J clonotypes were defined as sequences sharing an identical inferred V gene, J gene, and CDR3 amino acid sequence. The percentage overlap between two repertoires was calculated by dividing the number of shared unique clonotypes by the size of the smaller repertoire. Repertoire richness was assessed with RTK rarefaction, the Chao1 estimator, and Recon v2.1 estimates of unobserved clonotypes. Generation probabilities for all TCRbeta clonotypes obtained by the gDNA method from several donors were computed using OLGA. TCRdb stores this immuneACCESS table with in-frame sequences only. Part of the clones is absent; in the studies checked, under half of the shortfall reflects unresolved V genes, and no reason is known for the rest. V, J and clone size are taken as reported in that table, and D and trimming were inferred from the DNA itself. This sample comprises approximately 980,000 clones, about three quarters of them detected only once. Roughly 1.5% of the sample belongs to the ten largest clones.

In the case of this clone: No cognate antigen has been identified for it. It has no much larger one-base neighbor in the sample; base qualities were not kept.

According to the germline V gene (reference sequence), CDR1 reads GTSNPN and CDR2 reads SVGIG. Measured from the cysteine to the phenylalanine, the CDR3 is 13 residues long. The read is trimmed to its CDR3 DNA, 39 bases read in frame from base 1. The germline ends are 14 bases apart after V is trimmed by 2 bases and J by 7 bases. The sequence was obtained from a man younger than 30 in good health. The sequence joins TRBV30 to TRBJ1-1; the D gene identity is not certain. Sequences were obtained from memory CD4+ T cells sorted from blood. The label giving this sample's cell subset or site can be read as: CD45RA-negative fraction. The CDR3 here reads CAWSHGRSFEAFF. The DNA sequence is given as TGTGCCTGGAGTCACGGACGGAGCTTTGAAGCTTTCTTT.